This is a list of T cell receptor beta chains from one sample in a study of shared clonotypes between healthy human individuals. Libraries were prepared by immunoSEQ multiplex PCR; TCRdb keeps only in-frame clonotypes and omits some of them. The table includes some 1,600,000 clones, around 98% detected once. The sample consisted of naive CD4+ T cells sorted from blood. The origin of the receptors is a young man in good health. Both conserved end residues are part of each CDR3. Fields, in order: D gene, J gene, clone size, V gene, CDR3 DNA, CDR3 protein. A D gene is named only where the DNA matches it firmly. The size of a clone is reported for some rows only, either as once, few or many, or as a class for expanded clones.

d_call: .; j_call: TRBJ2-1; clone_size: .; v_call: TRBV9; cdr3_nt: TGTGCCAGCAGCTTTAGACAGCCTTATAATGAGCAGTTCTTC; cdr3_aa: CASSFRQPYNEQFF
d_call: TRBD2; j_call: TRBJ2-5; clone_size: .; v_call: TRBV5-4; cdr3_nt: TGTGCCAGCAGCTCTAGCGGGGATCAAGAGACCCAGTACTTC; cdr3_aa: CASSSSGDQETQYF
d_call: .; j_call: TRBJ2-3; clone_size: .; v_call: TRBV28; cdr3_nt: TGTGCCAGCAGTTTTCTCGCAGGGGCGGGGACGCAGTATTTT; cdr3_aa: CASSFLAGAGTQYF
d_call: TRBD2; j_call: TRBJ2-1; clone_size: .; v_call: TRBV11-3; cdr3_nt: TGTGCCAGCAAGACTAGCGGTCGGTATGAGCAGTTCTTC; cdr3_aa: CASKTSGRYEQFF
d_call: .; j_call: TRBJ1-5; clone_size: once; v_call: TRBV2; cdr3_nt: TGTGCCAGCAGTGCCTACAGGCATAGCAATCAGCCCCAGCATTTT; cdr3_aa: CASSAYRHSNQPQHF
d_call: .; j_call: TRBJ2-7; clone_size: .; v_call: TRBV2; cdr3_nt: TGTGCCAGCAAACCCCCGGATAGAGGCGAGCAGTACTTC; cdr3_aa: CASKPPDRGEQYF
d_call: TRBD1; j_call: TRBJ2-7; clone_size: .; v_call: TRBV6-5; cdr3_nt: TGTGCCAGCAGACAGGGGTGGAGTCCTTACGAGCAGTACTTC; cdr3_aa: CASRQGWSPYEQYF
d_call: TRBD1; j_call: TRBJ1-2; clone_size: once; v_call: TRBV9; cdr3_nt: TGTGCCAGCAGCGCCGGACAGGGATTTAACTATGGCTACACCTTC; cdr3_aa: CASSAGQGFNYGYTF
d_call: .; j_call: TRBJ2-6; clone_size: .; v_call: TRBV18; cdr3_nt: TGTGCCAGCTCACCCCCGGGTACTGGGGCCAACGTCCTGACTTTC; cdr3_aa: CASSPPGTGANVLTF
d_call: .; j_call: TRBJ1-1; clone_size: .; v_call: TRBV27; cdr3_nt: TGTGCCAGCAAACGGGCCTCAGGAACTGAAGCTTTCTTT; cdr3_aa: CASKRASGTEAFF
d_call: TRBD2; j_call: TRBJ2-5; clone_size: .; v_call: TRBV10-2; cdr3_nt: TGCGCCAGCAGGATTACTAGCGGGCAAGAGACCCAGTACTTC; cdr3_aa: CASRITSGQETQYF
d_call: TRBD1; j_call: TRBJ1-5; clone_size: .; v_call: TRBV2; cdr3_nt: TGTGCCAGCAGAGAGGACAGGGGAGTGAGTCAGCCCCAGCATTTT; cdr3_aa: CASREDRGVSQPQHF
d_call: TRBD2; j_call: TRBJ2-7; clone_size: .; v_call: TRBV14; cdr3_nt: TGTGCCAGCAGCCTTCGAGCGGGACTTCAGGTCGAGCAGTACTTC; cdr3_aa: CASSLRAGLQVEQYF
d_call: TRBD1; j_call: TRBJ2-7; clone_size: .; v_call: TRBV2; cdr3_nt: TGTGCCAGCAGTGGGGACAGGTCCTACGAGCAGTACTTC; cdr3_aa: CASSGDRSYEQYF
d_call: .; j_call: TRBJ1-1; clone_size: .; v_call: TRBV5-1; cdr3_nt: TGCGCCAGCAGCACCTCACCGGGACGCGTCAACACTGAAGCTTTCTTT; cdr3_aa: CASSTSPGRVNTEAFF
d_call: TRBD1; j_call: TRBJ2-7; clone_size: .; v_call: TRBV30; cdr3_nt: TGTGCCTGGAACAGGGGGCTAGCGTACGAGCAGTACTTC; cdr3_aa: CAWNRGLAYEQYF
d_call: .; j_call: TRBJ1-1; clone_size: .; v_call: TRBV6-5; cdr3_nt: TGTGCCAGCAGTTACTCGAATCCAGGGCGGACTGAAGCTTTCTTT; cdr3_aa: CASSYSNPGRTEAFF
d_call: .; j_call: TRBJ2-4; clone_size: .; v_call: TRBV5-4; cdr3_nt: TGTGCCAGCAGCCCCGGGCAGATGGGCTTAGCCAAAAACATTCAGTACTTC; cdr3_aa: CASSPGQMGLAKNIQYF
d_call: .; j_call: TRBJ1-1; clone_size: .; v_call: TRBV4-2; cdr3_nt: TGTGCCAGCAGCCAAATGGCGACAGCCACTGAAGCTTTCTTT; cdr3_aa: CASSQMATATEAFF
d_call: .; j_call: TRBJ2-7; clone_size: .; v_call: TRBV5-1; cdr3_nt: TGCGCCAGCAGCTTGGGACCTACCTACGAGCAGTACTTC; cdr3_aa: CASSLGPTYEQYF
d_call: TRBD1; j_call: TRBJ1-2; clone_size: few; v_call: TRBV2; cdr3_nt: TGTGCCAGCACCAACAGGGGACAGCACTATGGCTACACCTTC; cdr3_aa: CASTNRGQHYGYTF
d_call: .; j_call: TRBJ2-2; clone_size: .; v_call: TRBV6-5; cdr3_nt: TGTGCCAGCAGTTACCTCCAGGACACCGGGGAGCTGTTTTTT; cdr3_aa: CASSYLQDTGELFF
d_call: .; j_call: TRBJ1-4; clone_size: .; v_call: TRBV29-1; cdr3_nt: TGCAGCGCTGGGGCAAAGGAAAAACTGTTTTTT; cdr3_aa: CSAGAKEKLFF
d_call: .; j_call: TRBJ1-5; clone_size: .; v_call: TRBV10-3; cdr3_nt: TGTGCCATCAGTGAGGCACAGGAAGTGCCCCAGCATTTT; cdr3_aa: CAISEAQEVPQHF
d_call: TRBD2; j_call: TRBJ2-1; clone_size: .; v_call: TRBV11-3; cdr3_nt: TGTGCCAGCAGCTTACGGCTAGCGGGTGACTACAATGAGCAGTTCTTC; cdr3_aa: CASSLRLAGDYNEQFF
d_call: .; j_call: TRBJ2-1; clone_size: .; v_call: TRBV6-5; cdr3_nt: TGTGCCAGCAGTTACGGGGTTGGTCGCACAAGTGAGCAGTTCTTC; cdr3_aa: CASSYGVGRTSEQFF
d_call: .; j_call: TRBJ2-3; clone_size: .; v_call: TRBV30; cdr3_nt: TGTGCCTGGAGTGTACCCGGATACACAGATACGCAGTATTTT; cdr3_aa: CAWSVPGYTDTQYF
d_call: .; j_call: TRBJ2-2; clone_size: .; v_call: TRBV10-3; cdr3_nt: TGTGCCATCAGCCAAACCGGGGAGCTGTTTTTT; cdr3_aa: CAISQTGELFF
d_call: .; j_call: TRBJ1-5; clone_size: .; v_call: TRBV10-3; cdr3_nt: TGTGCCATCAGTGAGGGGGTGTTACAGCCCCAGCATTTT; cdr3_aa: CAISEGVLQPQHF
d_call: .; j_call: TRBJ2-6; clone_size: .; v_call: TRBV7-3; cdr3_nt: TGTGCCAGCAGCTCCGAGGGGACTTCTGGGGCCAACGTCCTGACTTTC; cdr3_aa: CASSSEGTSGANVLTF
d_call: TRBD1; j_call: TRBJ1-1; clone_size: .; v_call: TRBV7-9; cdr3_nt: TGTGCCAGCAGCCGTCCCGGGGACAGGGAGAAAGCTTTCTTT; cdr3_aa: CASSRPGDREKAFF
d_call: .; j_call: TRBJ1-5; clone_size: .; v_call: TRBV10-2; cdr3_nt: TGCGCCAGCAGTGGATCAGGGAATCAGCCCCAGCATTTT; cdr3_aa: CASSGSGNQPQHF
d_call: .; j_call: TRBJ2-3; clone_size: once; v_call: TRBV11-2; cdr3_nt: TGTGCCAGCAGCACCCCCCGGGGACCCGCTAGGAAGTCAACGCAGTATTTT; cdr3_aa: CASSTPRGPARKSTQYF
d_call: .; j_call: TRBJ1-3; clone_size: .; v_call: TRBV9; cdr3_nt: TGTGCCAGCAGCGTAACTTCTGGAAACACCATATATTTT; cdr3_aa: CASSVTSGNTIYF
d_call: TRBD2; j_call: TRBJ2-7; clone_size: .; v_call: TRBV9; cdr3_nt: TGTGCCAGCAGCGTAGGAAATAGCGGGCGCTACGAGCAGTACTTC; cdr3_aa: CASSVGNSGRYEQYF
d_call: .; j_call: TRBJ2-7; clone_size: .; v_call: TRBV9; cdr3_nt: TGTGCCAGCGGTCCCACAGGAACGGGGTCCTACGAGCAGTACTTC; cdr3_aa: CASGPTGTGSYEQYF
d_call: TRBD1; j_call: TRBJ1-3; clone_size: .; v_call: TRBV5-1; cdr3_nt: TGCGCCAGCAGCTTAGGCGGGACAGGAGTTTCTGGAAACACCATATATTTT; cdr3_aa: CASSLGGTGVSGNTIYF